This T cell receptor (beta chain) derives from a study of T cells in Graves' hyperthyroidism and ophthalmopathy. In its sample, this clonotype was seen many times. The CDR3 runs 12 residues. Germline V gene sequence: CDR1 ENHRY, CDR2 SYGVKD. The V gene lost 3 bases and the J gene lost 6 bases, with 9 bases spanning the gap. Amplified TCR beta CDR3 regions derived from RNA transcripts. HTBI primers drove first-round RT-PCR of the TCR CDR3. TCRdb reprocessed the multiplex PCR reads with MiXCR, giving one entry per CDR3 protein. The sample holds about 210,000 distinct CDR3 sequences; roughly 17% are singletons and the top ten take 50%.

This TCR came from a man aged 50-59 years with Graves' hyperthyroidism. V usage is TRBV10-3 and J usage is TRBJ2-7; D unresolved. The sequenced sample was blood. CDR3 region: CAISEGGREQYF. DNA for the CDR3: TGTGCCATCAGTGAAGGTGGGCGCGAGCAGTACTTC.